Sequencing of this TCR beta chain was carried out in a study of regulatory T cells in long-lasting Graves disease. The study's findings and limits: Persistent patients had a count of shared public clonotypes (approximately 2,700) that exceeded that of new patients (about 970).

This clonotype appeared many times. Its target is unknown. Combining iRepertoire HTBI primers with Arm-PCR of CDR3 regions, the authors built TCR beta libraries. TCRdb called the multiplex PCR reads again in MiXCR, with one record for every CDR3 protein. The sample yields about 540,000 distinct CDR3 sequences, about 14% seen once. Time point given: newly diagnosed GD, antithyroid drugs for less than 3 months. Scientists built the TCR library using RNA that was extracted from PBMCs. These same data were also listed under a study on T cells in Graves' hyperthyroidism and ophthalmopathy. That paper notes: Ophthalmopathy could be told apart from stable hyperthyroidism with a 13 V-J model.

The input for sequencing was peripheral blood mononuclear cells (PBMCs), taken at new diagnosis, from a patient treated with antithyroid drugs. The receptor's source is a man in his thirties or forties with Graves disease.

This chain's CDR3 is CASRQGLANYEQYF. DNA for the CDR3: TGTGCCAGCCGACAGGGACTAGCGAATTACGAGCAGTACTTC. The chain couples TRBV27 to TRBJ2-7; TRBD2 matches 10 bases. The CDR3 is 14 residues long. Germline lookup yields CDR1 MNHEY and CDR2 SMNVEV (reference sequence). The J segment lost 4 bases and the V segment lost 8 bases, leaving 8 bases of the junction unmatched.